The 8 T cell receptor beta chains reported below all come from one sample, sequenced in a study of T cells in Graves' hyperthyroidism and ophthalmopathy. Amplification of TCR beta CDR3 regions used RNA as the template. RT-PCR in the first round (using the HTBI primer set) targeted the TCR CDR3. TCRdb fed the multiplex PCR reads into MiXCR, producing one record per CDR3 protein. The sample holds around 300,000 distinct CDR3 sequences, 20% to 25% seen once. Sample: blood. The source is a man aged 25 to 45 with Graves' ophthalmopathy.

This clonotype was counted only a few times. This chain links TRBV19 with TRBJ1-1, with 7 bases identical to TRBD1. From germline, CDR1 is LNHDA and CDR2 SQIVND (reference sequence). With 8 bases clipped from V and 2 bases from J, the junction kept 8 bases outside the gene matches. CDR3 length: 14 amino acids. Written as DNA, the CDR3 is TGTGCCAGTGGGAGGGACAGAGTAAACACTGAAGCTTTCTTT. It translates to CASGRDRVNTEAFF.

This clonotype was seen once. This rearrangement joins TRBV24-1 to TRBJ1-1; perhaps TRBD1 as D (5 bases). Germline V gene data show CDR1 as KGHDR and CDR2 as SFDVKD. The CDR3 spans 16 residues. Trimming removed 9 bases at V and 5 bases at J, with 24 bases between. The CDR3 loop is CATFPRQGDRGTEAFF. For the CDR3, the DNA is TGTGCCACCTTCCCCCGGCAGGGTGATAGAGGGACTGAAGCTTTCTTT.

This clonotype was seen ten or more times. This chain links TRBV5-1 with TRBJ2-7, with D maybe TRBD1 (6 bases). The germline V gene has CDR1 SGHRS and CDR2 YFSETQ. This CDR3 spans 14 amino acids. Trimming pared 0 bases from V and 0 bases from J, leaving 7 bases between. CDR3 residues: CASSLGTVSYEQYF. CDR3 nucleotides: TGCGCCAGCAGCTTGGGGACAGTCTCCTACGAGCAGTACTTC.

This clonotype was seen ten or more times. V gene TRBV11-2 combines with J gene TRBJ2-7; 7 nucleotides agree with TRBD2. The CDR3 runs 14 residues. V shed 3 bases, J shed 6 bases, and the junction held 8 bases outside the gene matches. Germline loops: CDR1 SGHAT, CDR2 FQNNGV. CDR3 residues: CASSFLLATSEQYF. The CDR3 DNA follows: TGTGCCAGCAGCTTTTTACTAGCGACTAGCGAGCAGTACTTC.

The chain couples TRBV20-1 to TRBJ2-3, with TRBD2 identical over 16 bases. The V segment lost 6 bases and the J segment 1 base; nucleotides outside the gene matches: 10. CDR1 is DFQATT, CDR2 SNEGSKA, per germline (reference sequence). There are 18 residues in the CDR3. CDR3 residues: CSATGGTSGRAGTDTQYF. In DNA, the CDR3 is TGCAGTGCCACTGGGGGGACTAGCGGGAGGGCTGGCACAGATACGCAGTATTTT.

This chain uses TRBV5-6 with TRBJ1-2, with TRBD1 identical over 8 bases. V lost 5 bases, J lost 8 bases, and 8 bases stayed unmatched. The CDR3 spans 13 residues. CDR1 is SGHDT, CDR2 YYEEEE, per germline. The CDR3 DNA sequence: TGTGCCAGCAGTGTAACAGGGGGACTAGGCTACACCTTC. This codes for CASSVTGGLGYTF.

The V call is TRBV28, the J call TRBJ2-1; 13 positions match TRBD2. The CDR3 is made up of 21 amino acids. With V trimmed by 6 bases and J by 3 bases, 20 bases remained unmatched. CDR1 and CDR2 (germline): MDHEN, SYDVKM. The CDR3 loop reads CASSPIRTSGGLLSSYNEQFF. The CDR3 DNA is TGTGCCAGCAGCCCTATACGGACTAGCGGGGGCCTCCTCTCGAGCTACAATGAGCAGTTCTTC.

This clonotype was counted only a few times. The chain links TRBV6-5 to TRBJ2-1; the D call may be TRBD1 or TRBD2 (5 bases each). CDR3 length: 17 residues. Per the germline V gene, CDR1 is MNHEY and CDR2 is SVGAGI. V was pared by 0 bases and J by 5 bases, with 17 bases between. Here the CDR3 reads CASSYSTGLVGNNEQFF. CDR3 in DNA: TGTGCCAGCAGTTACTCAACGGGGCTTGTGGGTAACAATGAGCAGTTCTTC.